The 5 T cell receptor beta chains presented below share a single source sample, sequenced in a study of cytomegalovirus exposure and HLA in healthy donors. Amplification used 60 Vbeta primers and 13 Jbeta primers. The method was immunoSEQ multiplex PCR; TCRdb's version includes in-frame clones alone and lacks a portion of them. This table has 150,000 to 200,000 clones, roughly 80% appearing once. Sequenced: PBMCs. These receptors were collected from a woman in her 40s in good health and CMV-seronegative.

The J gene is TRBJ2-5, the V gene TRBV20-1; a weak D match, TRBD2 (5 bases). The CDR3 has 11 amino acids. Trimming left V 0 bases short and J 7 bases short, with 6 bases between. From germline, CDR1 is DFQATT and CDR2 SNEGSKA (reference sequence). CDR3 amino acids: CSARDEGTQYF. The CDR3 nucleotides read TGCAGTGCTAGAGATGAGGGGACCCAGTACTTC.

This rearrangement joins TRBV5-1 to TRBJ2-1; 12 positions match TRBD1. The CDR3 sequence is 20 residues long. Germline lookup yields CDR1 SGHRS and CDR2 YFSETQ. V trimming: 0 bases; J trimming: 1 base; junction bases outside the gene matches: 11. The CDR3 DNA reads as TGCGCCAGCAGCTTGGGCGGGACAGGGGGCACCGAGTTGTCCTACAATGAGCAGTTCTTC. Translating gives CASSLGGTGGTELSYNEQFF.

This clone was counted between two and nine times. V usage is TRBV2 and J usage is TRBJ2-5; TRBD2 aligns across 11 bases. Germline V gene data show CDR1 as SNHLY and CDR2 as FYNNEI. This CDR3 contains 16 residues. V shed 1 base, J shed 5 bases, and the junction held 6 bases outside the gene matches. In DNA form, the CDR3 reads TGTGCCAGCAGTGAAGTTAGCGGGGGGGCCGGGGAGACCCAGTACTTC. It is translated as CASSEVSGGAGETQYF.

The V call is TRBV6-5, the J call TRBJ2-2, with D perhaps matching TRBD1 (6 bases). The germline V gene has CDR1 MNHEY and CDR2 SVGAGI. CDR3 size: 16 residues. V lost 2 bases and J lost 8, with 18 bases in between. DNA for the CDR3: TGTGCCAGCAGTTACGACTCCGCAGGGGTTAGGGGGGAGCTGTTTTTT. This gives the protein CASSYDSAGVRGELFF.

CDR3 nucleotides: TGTGCCAGCAGCCCCACAGGGTGGTATTCCAAAAACATTCAGTACTTC. Protein product: CASSPTGWYSKNIQYF. The chain employs TRBV13 and TRBJ2-4; D is perhaps TRBD1 (6 bases). Trimming cost V 5 bases and J 2 bases, with 16 bases left between them. In germline, CDR1 is PRHDT, CDR2 FYEKMQ (reference sequence). The CDR3 loop spans 16 amino acids.